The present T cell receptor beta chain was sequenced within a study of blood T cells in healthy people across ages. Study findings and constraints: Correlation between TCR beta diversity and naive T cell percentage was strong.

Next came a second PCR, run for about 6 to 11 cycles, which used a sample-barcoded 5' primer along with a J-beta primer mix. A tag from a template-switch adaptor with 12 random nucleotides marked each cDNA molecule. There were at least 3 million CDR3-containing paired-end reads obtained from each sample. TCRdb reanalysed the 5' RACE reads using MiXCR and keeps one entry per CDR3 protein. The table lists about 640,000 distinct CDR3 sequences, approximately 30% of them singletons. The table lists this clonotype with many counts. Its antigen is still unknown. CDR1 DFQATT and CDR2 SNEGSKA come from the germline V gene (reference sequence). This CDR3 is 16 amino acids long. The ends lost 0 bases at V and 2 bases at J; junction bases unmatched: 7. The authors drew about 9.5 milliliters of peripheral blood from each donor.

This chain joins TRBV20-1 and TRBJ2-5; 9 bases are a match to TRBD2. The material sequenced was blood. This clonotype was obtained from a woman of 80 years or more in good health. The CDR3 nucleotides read TGCAGTGCTAGAGATGGGGCTAGCGGGATTCAAGAGACCCAGTACTTC. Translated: CSARDGASGIQETQYF.